Below are 13 T cell receptor beta chains sequenced from a single sample in a study of read filtering for tumor transcriptome and immune sequencing. From 300 to 450 ng of RNA, a library with molecular barcoded alpha/delta and beta/gamma adaptors was made. Via MiXCR, TCRdb re-called the reads, giving one row per CDR3 protein. The sample carries approximately 59,000 distinct CDR3 sequences, over 9% recorded once. Sequencing input: a population of CD138-negative cells sorted from bone marrow. These receptors came from a donor aged 40 or over with multiple myeloma.

This clonotype appeared many times. V is TRBV5-1 and J is TRBJ2-1; possible D gene TRBD2, 5 bases. Deletions cut 4 bases from V and 4 bases from J, with 15 bases between. Per the germline V gene, CDR1 is SGHRS and CDR2 is YFSETQ. The CDR3 covers 15 residues. Here the CDR3 reads CASSPLVGGYNEQFF. The DNA of the CDR3 is TGCGCCAGCAGCCCCCTGGTGGGCGGGTACAATGAGCAGTTCTTC.

For this clonotype: This may come from a read error, since a much larger clone is one base off. The chain carries TRBV5-1 and TRBJ2-5, with D maybe TRBD1 (6 bases). With 4 bases removed from V and 5 bases from J, the gap between germline ends came to 15 bases. Germline assignment: CDR1 SGHRS and CDR2 YFSETQ. The CDR3 has 14 amino acids. The CDR3 DNA is TGCGCCAGCAGCCCAAACAGGGACCCGGAGACCCAGTACTTC. It is translated as CASSPNRDPETQYF.

This clonotype was counted at least ten times. The chain carries TRBV6-6 and TRBJ1-2; 9 nucleotides match TRBD1. This CDR3 spans 15 amino acids. V lost 5 bases, J lost 6 bases, and 10 bases stayed unmatched. Germline V lookup: CDR1 MNHNY, CDR2 SVGAGI (reference sequence). The CDR3 DNA reads as TGTGCCAGCAGTCTTCTACAGGGGGCGTCACATGGCTACACCTTC. Encoded protein: CASSLLQGASHGYTF.

This clonotype was counted many times. V and J are TRBV18 and TRBJ1-3, with a tentative D call TRBD1 (6 bases). The CDR3 consists of 16 residues. The germline CDR1 and CDR2 sequences are KGHSH and LQKENI. V lost 4 bases, J lost 0 bases, and 13 bases lay in between. CDR3 in DNA: TGTGCCAGCTCACGACGGACAGATAACTCTGGAAACACCATATATTTT. This sequence encodes CASSRRTDNSGNTIYF.

This clonotype was seen ten or more times. J is TRBJ1-2 and V is TRBV20-1; D uncertain. The V end was cut by 8 bases, the J end by 0 bases, with 7 bases between. CDR1 DFQATT and CDR2 SNEGSKA come from the germline V gene (reference sequence). This CDR3 is 11 amino acids long. CDR3 DNA sequence: TGCAGTCCAAAGTCTAACTATGGCTACACCTTC. This encodes CSPKSNYGYTF.

There are many counts of this clonotype. The junction does not match germline at one end; this may be a read error. The chain combines TRBV4-1 with TRBJ1-5; TRBD1 matches at 9 bases. The germline V gene has CDR1 MGHRA and CDR2 YSYEKL. The CDR3 runs 18 residues. CDR3 bases: TGCGCCGGCAGCCAAGATGGGGGACAGGGTTATAGCAATCAGCCCCAGCATTTT. Its protein product is CAGSQDGGQGYSNQPQHF.

This clonotype occurred many times. The chain carries TRBV20-1 and TRBJ1-5; no reliable D call. This CDR3 contains 16 residues. CDR1 is DFQATT, CDR2 SNEGSKA, per germline (reference sequence). V was pared by 5 bases and J by 6 bases, with 23 bases between. The DNA of the CDR3 is TGCAGTGCTTCGCGAGGGTTCATGGGCCGCGGTCAGCCCCAGCATTTT. Translation: CSASRGFMGRGQPQHF.

Points on this clonotype: A much larger clonotype is one base distant, so this may be a read error. The chain recombines TRBV18 with TRBJ1-4, with TRBD1 as a possible D gene (6 bases). This CDR3 is 15 amino acids long. V was pared by 3 bases and J by 9 bases, with 17 bases between. Germline CDR1 and CDR2: KGHSH and LQKENI. As DNA, the CDR3 is TGTGCCAGCTCACCCCAGGACAGACACAATAAAAAACTGTTTTTT. Translation gives CASSPQDRHNKKLFF.

There are many counts of this clonotype. The rearrangement uses TRBV10-3 and TRBJ2-5; D possibly uses TRBD1 or TRBD2 (5 bases each). In germline, CDR1 is ENHRY, CDR2 SYGVKD. V was clipped by 10 bases and J by 2 bases, with 14 bases between them. CDR3 length equals 13 residues. The CDR3 DNA reads as TGTGCCACAAGCCGGGACGTACAAGAGACCCAGTACTTC. Translation gives CATSRDVQETQYF.

This clonotype was counted ten times or more. The DNA for the CDR3 is TGCGCCAGCAGCTTGGAGGTAGGTGGGGCGGCTGAAGCTTTCTTT. Amino acid sequence: CASSLEVGGAAEAFF. The rearrangement joins TRBV5-1 to TRBJ1-1, with a possible D match to TRBD1 (5 bases). The CDR3 spans 15 residues. Germline CDR1 and CDR2: SGHRS and YFSETQ. V gave up 0 bases and J gave up 6 bases, with 15 bases separating them.

Only a few counts were recorded for this clonotype. A much larger clone lies a single base off, so this may be a read error. The chain links TRBV7-9 to TRBJ2-2, with TRBD1 identical over 10 bases. The CDR3 spans 16 residues. Germline trimming cut 4 bases from V and 4 bases from J; bases unmatched to any gene: 6. The V gene's germline CDR1 is SEHNR and CDR2 FQNEAQ (reference sequence). The CDR3 spells CASSSTGGASTGELFF. As DNA, the CDR3 is TGTGCCAGCAGCTCGACAGGGGGCGCGAGCACCGGGGAGCTGTTTTTT.

This clonotype was counted many times. The rearrangement joins TRBV12-3 or TRBV12-4 to TRBJ1-5; TRBD1 is a possible D gene (5 bases). The CDR3 spans 14 residues. V was cut by 6 bases and J by 0 bases, with 9 bases left in between. CDR3 protein: CASRGTYSNQPQHF. The CDR3 DNA reads TGTGCCAGCAGAGGGACCTATAGCAATCAGCCCCAGCATTTT.

This clonotype occurred many times. The genes are TRBV5-1 and TRBJ2-7; D gene ambiguous. Germline V gene lookup returns CDR1 SGHRS and CDR2 YFSETQ. Trimming left V 0 bases short and J 7 bases short, with 14 bases between. CDR3 size: 14 residues. This CDR3 reads CASSLVRSPWEQYF. The CDR3 region has the DNA TGCGCCAGCAGCTTGGTACGAAGCCCCTGGGAGCAGTACTTC.